This T cell receptor beta chain was captured in a study of control samples from healthy donors and cancer patients (TCRdb year 2020). From the germline V gene, CDR1 is SGHTA and CDR2 is FQGNSA. Counted from cysteine to phenylalanine, this CDR3 has 18 amino acids. CDR3 DNA only is kept here, 54 bases in frame from base 1. A distance of 18 bases separates the germline ends of V and J, which lose 1 base and 1 base respectively. Library prep was done by the immunoSEQ multiplex PCR assay. This is the immuneACCESS table as TCRdb keeps it, with only in-frame sequences that have V and J called. A part of the clones is gone; compared with another copy, unresolved V genes explain less than half, and the rest is unexplained. This sample gives 95,000 to 150,000 clones in total; approximately 90% of them show up just once. The ten largest clones add up to 7.8% of the sample. In regard to this clone: Its antigen remains unidentified. No qualities accompany the bases; no much larger clone lies one base away.

The sequenced sample was blood. This TCR derives from a woman under 30 in good health. The chain joins TRBV7-2 to TRBJ2-3; the D gene is perhaps TRBD2, from 6 matching bases. The DNA is as follows: TGTGCCAGCAGCTTAGGGGTTAGCGGCCGGTTTCGCACAGATACGCAGTATTTT. Its translation is CASSLGVSGRFRTDTQYF.